The sequence of this TCR beta chain was determined in a study of CD8 T cells in Susac syndrome. The RNA, roughly 0.45 to 1 ug, was put through reverse transcription using random hexamers. TCRdb re-derived calls from the immunoSEQ multiplex PCR reads in MiXCR, one entry per CDR3 protein. The profile shows fewer than 300,000 distinct CDR3 sequences, around 83% of them singletons. V lost 5 bases and J 2 bases, leaving 7 bases between the germline ends. Germline V gives CDR1 GTSNPN, CDR2 SVGIG (reference sequence). The CDR3 totals 11 residues. This TCR came from a human donor with multiple sclerosis. This chain links TRBV30 with TRBJ2-7; D perhaps matches TRBD2 (5 bases). Sample: CD8+ T cells from PBMCs. In DNA form, the CDR3 reads TGTGCCTGGGAGGGAGCCTACGAGCAGTACTTC. It encodes CAWEGAYEQYF.